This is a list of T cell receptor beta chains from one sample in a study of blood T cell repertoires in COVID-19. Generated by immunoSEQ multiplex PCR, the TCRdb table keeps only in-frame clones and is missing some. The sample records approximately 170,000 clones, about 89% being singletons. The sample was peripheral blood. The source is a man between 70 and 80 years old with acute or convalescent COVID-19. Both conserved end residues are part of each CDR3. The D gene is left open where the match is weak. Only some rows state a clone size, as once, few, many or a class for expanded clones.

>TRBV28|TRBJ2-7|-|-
CASSLDGSTYEQYF
TGTGCCAGCAGTTTGGACGGGAGTACTTACGAGCAGTACTTC
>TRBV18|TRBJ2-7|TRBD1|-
CASSPGTGLDDEQYF
TGTGCCAGCTCACCTGGGACAGGGTTAGATGACGAGCAGTACTTC
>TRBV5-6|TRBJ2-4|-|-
CASSWAPGSGKNIQYF
TGTGCCAGCAGCTGGGCCCCAGGGTCGGGCAAAAACATTCAGTACTTC
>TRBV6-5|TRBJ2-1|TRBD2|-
CASSYSPSGEYNEQFF
TGTGCCAGCAGTTACTCGCCTAGCGGGGAATACAATGAGCAGTTCTTC
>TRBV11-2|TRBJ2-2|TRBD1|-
CASSYRSGTVTGELFF
TGTGCCAGCAGCTACAGATCGGGGACAGTCACCGGGGAGCTGTTTTTT
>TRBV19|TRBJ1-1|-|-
CASSSERKAFF
TGTGCCAGTAGTAGCGAGAGAAAGGCTTTCTTT
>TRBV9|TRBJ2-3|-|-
CASSVAGRGSSTDTQYF
TGTGCCAGCAGCGTAGCGGGTCGGGGGTCTAGCACAGATACGCAGTATTTT
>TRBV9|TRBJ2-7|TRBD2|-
CASSARSGSSYEQYF
TGTGCCAGCAGCGCGCGTAGCGGGAGCTCCTACGAGCAGTACTTC
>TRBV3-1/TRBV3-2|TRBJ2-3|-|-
CASSQALPGDVDTQYF
TGTGCCAGCAGCCAAGCCTTGCCGGGAGACGTGGATACGCAGTATTTT
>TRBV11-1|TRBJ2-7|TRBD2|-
CASSFSGIAYEQYF
TGTGCCAGCAGCTTTAGCGGGATTGCCTACGAGCAGTACTTC
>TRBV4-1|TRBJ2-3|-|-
CASSQGRGEDTQYF
TGCGCCAGCAGCCAAGGGCGGGGCGAAGATACGCAGTATTTT
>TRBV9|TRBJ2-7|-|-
CANSVASGSDYEQYF
TGTGCCAACAGCGTAGCTTCGGGTAGCGACTACGAGCAGTACTTC
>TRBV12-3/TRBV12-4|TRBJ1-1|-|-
CASTRRVEAEAFF
TGTGCCAGCACACGACGGGTGGAGGCTGAAGCTTTCTTT
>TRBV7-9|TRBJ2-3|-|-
CASSLDSLNTQYF
TGTGCCAGCAGCTTAGACAGTCTCAATACGCAGTATTTT
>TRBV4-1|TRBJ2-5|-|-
CASSQNAGVRETQYF
TGCGCCAGCAGCCAGAATGCCGGGGTCCGCGAGACCCAGTACTTC
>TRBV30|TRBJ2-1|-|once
CAWSRTEYNEQFF
TGTGCCTGGAGTAGGACAGAGTACAATGAGCAGTTCTTC